The 14 T cell receptor beta chains below were found in one sample sequenced in a study of human T cells and chemical hapten exposure. The time point is: patch test 3, about 24 weeks after DPC sensitization. As to treatment: therapeutic diphenylcyclopropenone sensitization with weekly scalp DPC. TCRdb passed the RACE reads through MiXCR, listing each CDR3 protein once. Of under 200,000 distinct CDR3 sequences in the sample, around a quarter were seen once. The input for sequencing was whole blood, taken in connection with sensitization to the hapten diphenylcyclopropenone (DPC). The receptor source for this set is a woman aged 18-29 years with alopecia areata. Some clones in this sample may be carry-over from other donors' samples.

The V and J genes are TRBV3-1 and TRBJ2-1, with a weak D call TRBD2 (7 bases). Trimming pared 5 bases from V and 5 bases from J, leaving 13 bases between. There are 14 residues in the CDR3. Germline CDR1 is LGHDT and CDR2 is YNNKEL (reference sequence). For the CDR3, the DNA is TGTGCCAGCAGCTGGGGGGGGGCCGACAATGAGCAGTTCTTC. Translation gives CASSWGGADNEQFF.

This clonotype appeared many times. The chain links TRBV6-2 or TRBV6-3 to TRBJ2-3; 7 bases agree with TRBD2. The CDR3 spans 14 residues. CDR1 is MNHEY, CDR2 SVGEGT, per germline. With V trimmed by 2 bases and J by 1 base, 0 bases remained unmatched. The CDR3 DNA is TGTGCCAGCAGTTACCGGGGGGGCACAGATACGCAGTATTTT. This translates into CASSYRGGTDTQYF.

The chain combines TRBV20-1 with TRBJ2-2; 9 bases map to TRBD2. CDR1 and CDR2 from the germline V gene are DFQATT and SNEGSKA (reference sequence). The V and J ends lost 3 bases and 4 bases, in that order; junction bases with no gene match: 9. This CDR3 has 16 amino acids. CDR3 nucleotide sequence: TGCAGTGCTAGGATAGCGGGAGCCCCGAGCACCGGGGAGCTGTTTTTT. Encoded protein: CSARIAGAPSTGELFF.

The chain uses TRBV9 and TRBJ1-2; TRBD1 matches 10 bases. The V segment lost 0 bases and the J segment 6 bases; nucleotides outside the gene matches: 14. Germline CDR1 is SGDLS and CDR2 is YYNGEE. This CDR3 has 18 residues. Here the CDR3 DNA reads TGTGCCAGCAGCGTAGACAGAAATGACAGGGGGCGCAAGGATGGCTACACCTTC. It encodes CASSVDRNDRGRKDGYTF.

This clonotype showed up just a few times. The CDR3 DNA sequence: TGCGCCAGCAGCCGGGACAGGGCTAAGAATTCACCCCTCCACTTT. This gives the protein CASSRDRAKNSPLHF. The chain combines TRBV4-3 with TRBJ1-6; 9 nucleotides align to TRBD1. The CDR3 runs 15 residues. The germline gives CDR1 LGHNA, CDR2 YSLEER. V shed 4 bases and J 7 bases; nucleotides not matched to a gene: 5.

V and J are TRBV10-3 and TRBJ2-3; 10 positions agree with TRBD2. The CDR3 spans 15 residues. V lost 7 bases, J lost 1 base, and 5 bases stayed unmatched. Germline V gene lookup returns CDR1 ENHRY and CDR2 SYGVKD. The CDR3 here is CAITLLAGGTDTQYF. The DNA of the CDR3 is TGTGCCATCACCCTTCTAGCGGGGGGCACAGATACGCAGTATTTT.

This clonotype occurred a few times. The CDR3 reads CATVSGNYNEQFF. In DNA, the CDR3 is TGTGCCACCGTTAGCGGGAACTACAATGAGCAGTTCTTC. V is TRBV6-2 or TRBV6-3 and J is TRBJ2-1, with 8 bases fitting TRBD2. Germline V lookup: CDR1 MNHEY, CDR2 SVGEGT. The V gene end was trimmed by 10 bases and the J gene end by 3 bases; junction bases not matched to a gene: 5. This CDR3 spans 13 amino acids.

V usage is TRBV27 and J usage is TRBJ2-7, with 8 bases that match TRBD1. In germline, CDR1 is MNHEY, CDR2 SMNVEV (reference sequence). The trim removed 5 bases at V and 4 bases at J, leaving 7 bases unmatched. The CDR3 contains 14 residues. For the CDR3, the DNA is TGTGCCAGCAGTCTAAGGACAGGGTGGTACGAGCAGTACTTC. This codes for CASSLRTGWYEQYF.

The chain is built from TRBV5-6 and TRBJ2-6; D gene uncertain. Per germline, CDR1 SGHDT and CDR2 YYEEEE. This CDR3 spans 16 amino acids. Trimming shortened V by 0 bases and J by 2 bases, and 9 bases separated the two germline ends. CDR3 nucleotides: TGTGCCAGCAGCTTGGAGTCTGGGGCTGGGGCCAACGTCCTGACTTTC. It codes for CASSLESGAGANVLTF.

The CDR3 protein is CATSRPLGVSETQYF. The CDR3, as DNA: TGTGCCACCAGCAGACCCCTCGGGGTGTCAGAGACCCAGTACTTC. The J gene is TRBJ2-5, the V gene TRBV15, with D possibly being TRBD2 (5 bases). The CDR3 is 15 residues long. Germline V gene data show CDR1 as LNHNV and CDR2 as YYDKDF (reference sequence). V dropped 2 bases and J dropped 4 bases, with 14 bases sitting between them.

This sequence joins TRBV3-1 and TRBJ2-7; D is perhaps TRBD1 or TRBD2 (5 bases each). The CDR3 is 15 amino acids. Trimming left V 0 bases short and J 3 bases short, with 12 bases between. Germline V gives CDR1 LGHDT, CDR2 YNNKEL (reference sequence). The CDR3 bases are TGTGCCAGCAGCCAAGACCCGGGACCGATCTACGAGCAGTACTTC. Its translation: CASSQDPGPIYEQYF.

This clonotype was found a few times. The chain carries TRBV5-5 and TRBJ1-5; D unresolved. This CDR3 is built from 14 residues. Between the trimmed V and J ends, which lost 0 bases and 5 bases, there was a span of 9 bases. Germline loops: CDR1 SGHKS, CDR2 YYEKEE (reference sequence). Here the CDR3 DNA reads TGTGCCAGCAGCTTGGGCTGGGTGCATCAGCCCCAGCATTTT. It encodes CASSLGWVHQPQHF.

The gene calls are TRBV20-1 and TRBJ2-2, with D uncertain. The ends were cut back, 0 bases at V and 1 base at J, with 6 bases in the middle. The CDR3 loop spans 14 amino acids. Looked up from germline, CDR1 is DFQATT and CDR2 is SNEGSKA (reference sequence). The CDR3 nucleotides are TGCAGTGCTAGAGATATCGGGAACACCGGGGAGCTGTTTTTT. This gives the protein CSARDIGNTGELFF.

This clonotype was observed a few times. This chain connects TRBV6-6 to TRBJ2-4; D is uncertain. V lost 6 bases, J lost 0 bases, and 9 bases lay in between. CDR1 and CDR2 from the germline V gene are MNHNY and SVGAGI (reference sequence). The CDR3 extends over 14 amino acids. The CDR3 loop is CASSQFKAKNIQYF. In nucleotides, the CDR3 is TGTGCCAGCAGCCAGTTCAAAGCCAAAAACATTCAGTACTTC.